This T cell receptor beta chain comes out of a study of cytomegalovirus exposure and HLA in healthy donors. Assay used: immunoSEQ multiplex PCR; TCRdb lists only in-frame clones, some missing. Of 200,000 to 250,000 clones listed, 88% are singletons. Trimming removed 5 bases from V and 2 bases from J, with 10 bases in between. The CDR3 runs 13 residues. From germline, CDR1 is SEHNR and CDR2 FQNEAQ (reference sequence). The clonotype originates from a woman between 18 and 29 years old in good health and CMV-seronegative. The chain couples TRBV7-9 to TRBJ2-7, with D possibly matching TRBD2 (5 bases). Sequenced sample: PBMCs. The CDR3 sequence: CASSTRQTYEQYF. The CDR3 region has the DNA TGTGCCAGCAGCACTAGGCAAACCTACGAGCAGTACTTC.